The entry below describes one T cell receptor (beta chain). The target antigen is unknown. Germline V gene sequence: CDR1 SEHNR, CDR2 FQNEAQ (reference sequence). The CDR3 has 16 amino acids. V lost 2 bases and J lost 4; bases outside the gene matches: 10. Each TCR beta cDNA library carried unique molecular identifiers. Researchers reported around 510,000 cDNA molecules coming from roughly 0.93 to 9.6 million T cells. TCRdb passed the PCR reads through MiXCR, listing each CDR3 protein once. The sample carries 740,000 or so distinct CDR3 sequences, approximately 53% recorded once. The data derive from a study of post-analysis software for immune sequencing data. On the study more broadly: Patients had relapsing-remitting, secondary progressive or progressive-relapsing multiple sclerosis; some lacked subtype. Points from the study as a whole: When the samples were clustered directly with F measure, those that had been prepared in the same batch showed strong co-clustering. Elevated frequency relative to controls characterized roughly 5 TRBV segments in patients, TRBV5-6, TRBV5-1 and TRBV20-1 among them.

Sequencing was done on a sample of blood. This clonotype was sampled from a girl under 18 with multiple sclerosis. This chain uses TRBV7-9 with TRBJ1-2, with TRBD1 identical over 7 bases. Written as DNA, the CDR3 is TGTGCCAGCAGCTTACCGACAGGGCGCCTTAGCTATGGCTACACCTTC. It encodes CASSLPTGRLSYGYTF.